The rows below give T cell receptor beta chains drawn from one sample of a study of cytomegalovirus exposure and HLA in healthy donors. Method: immunoSEQ multiplex PCR; TCRdb's copy keeps in-frame clones and lacks some. Of roughly 65,000 clones listed, 94% are singletons. The sample consisted of PBMCs. The receptor set was obtained from a man aged 18-30 years in good health and CMV-seropositive. Both conserved end residues are part of each CDR3. Each record gives: D gene, clone size, V gene, J gene, CDR3 DNA, CDR3 protein. D genes are given only for firm matches. Clone size is not always given. Where it is, it says once, few, many or a class for expanded clones.

D: -; size: -; V: TRBV6-5; J: TRBJ2-3; DNA: TGTGCCAGCAGTGTTGGCGGGGTGCGCACAGATACGCAGTATTTT; CDR3: CASSVGGVRTDTQYF
D: -; size: -; V: TRBV30; J: TRBJ1-3; DNA: TGTGCCTGGACGACGGGTTTTGCTGGAAACACCATATATTTT; CDR3: CAWTTGFAGNTIYF
D: -; size: -; V: TRBV5-1; J: TRBJ2-1; DNA: TGCGCCAGCAGCTTGAAGAGGGAGCAGTTCTTC; CDR3: CASSLKREQFF
D: -; size: -; V: TRBV5-6; J: TRBJ2-7; DNA: TGTGCCAGCAGCTTGGACAGGAACTCCTACGAGCAGTACTTC; CDR3: CASSLDRNSYEQYF
D: TRBD2; size: -; V: TRBV10-3; J: TRBJ2-7; DNA: TGTGCCATCAGTGATCCTTTGGTGGGGGGGTACGAGCAGTACTTC; CDR3: CAISDPLVGGYEQYF
D: -; size: -; V: TRBV11-3; J: TRBJ2-1; DNA: TGTGCCAGCAGCTTAGAATTGGCAGGGCCCAACAATGAGCAGTTCTTC; CDR3: CASSLELAGPNNEQFF
D: TRBD1; size: few; V: TRBV10-1; J: TRBJ2-2; DNA: TGCGCCAGCAGTGAGTCAGGGACAGCCAACACCGGGGAGCTGTTTTTT; CDR3: CASSESGTANTGELFF
D: -; size: -; V: TRBV4-2; J: TRBJ2-7; DNA: TGTGCCAGCAGCCAATCCGGGGCAGGGGCCTACGAGCAGTACTTC; CDR3: CASSQSGAGAYEQYF
D: -; size: -; V: TRBV6-6; J: TRBJ1-1; DNA: TGTGCCAGCAGGCTCCCGACGGGGGTCACTGAAGCTTTCTTT; CDR3: CASRLPTGVTEAFF
D: -; size: -; V: TRBV27; J: TRBJ2-2; DNA: TGTGCCAGCAGTTTAAAGGGGCCCTCGAACACCGGGGAGCTGTTTTTT; CDR3: CASSLKGPSNTGELFF
D: -; size: -; V: TRBV20-1; J: TRBJ1-2; DNA: TGCAGGCCCAGGGGACACTCTGGCTACACCTTC; CDR3: CRPRGHSGYTF
D: -; size: -; V: TRBV5-6; J: TRBJ1-2; DNA: TGTGCCAGCAGCACTCCTAACTATGGCTACACCTTC; CDR3: CASSTPNYGYTF
D: TRBD2; size: -; V: TRBV27; J: TRBJ2-7; DNA: TGTGCCAGCAGAACTACGCGGGGGGGCGGCGAGCAGTACTTC; CDR3: CASRTTRGGGEQYF
D: TRBD1; size: -; V: TRBV28; J: TRBJ1-2; DNA: TGTGCCAGCAGTTTAAGTAGGGGGCAGGACTATGGCTACACCTTC; CDR3: CASSLSRGQDYGYTF
D: -; size: -; V: TRBV28; J: TRBJ2-1; DNA: TGTGCCAGCAGCAAGCAGGGGTGGAATGAGCAGTTCTTC; CDR3: CASSKQGWNEQFF
D: TRBD1; size: once; V: TRBV6-5; J: TRBJ1-4; DNA: TGTGCCAGCAGACGGACAGGAACAACTAATGAAAAACTGTTTTTT; CDR3: CASRRTGTTNEKLFF
D: -; size: -; V: TRBV27; J: TRBJ1-2; DNA: TGTGCCAGCAGTAGTAGAGCTGAGGAGGGCTTCTATGGCTACACCTTC; CDR3: CASSSRAEEGFYGYTF
D: -; size: -; V: TRBV28; J: TRBJ1-1; DNA: TGTGCCAGCAGCCCCGGAGGGTACAACACTGAAGCTTTCTTT; CDR3: CASSPGGYNTEAFF